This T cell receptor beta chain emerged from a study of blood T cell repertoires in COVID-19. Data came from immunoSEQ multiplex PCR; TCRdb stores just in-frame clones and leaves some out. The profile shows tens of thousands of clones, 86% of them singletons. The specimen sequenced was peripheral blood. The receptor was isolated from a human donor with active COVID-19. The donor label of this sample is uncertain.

The CDR3 sequence: CASSEVRGTYEQYF. The CDR3 DNA is TGTGCCAGCAGTGAAGTCAGGGGCACCTACGAGCAGTACTTC. The rearrangement links TRBV2 to TRBJ2-7, with D maybe TRBD1 (6 bases). Deletions cut 1 base from V and 2 bases from J, with 9 bases between. The CDR3 is 14 residues long. Germline V gene data show CDR1 as SNHLY and CDR2 as FYNNEI.